The clone carrying this TCR beta chain was counted once. Antigen unknown. This entry comes from a study of T cell responses to AZD1222 COVID-19 vaccine. General observations from the study: Without day 14 samples, only post-peak T cell repertoires were studied. Targets within unmutated variant regions were reportedly found for nearly half of spike-specific TCRs.

This table comes from immunoSEQ multiplex PCR, and its TCRdb copy is limited to in-frame clones, with some not included. The data contain 150,000 or so clones, 80% to 90% of them singletons. Germline V gene data show CDR1 as SGHTA and CDR2 as FQGNSA. This CDR3 region has 13 residues. V was shortened by 1 base and J by 10 bases, with 10 bases between the two germline ends. This chain joins TRBV7-2 and TRBJ1-4; D gene uncertain. The sample was peripheral blood, taken on day 0 of AZD1222 vaccination. The clonotype was recovered from an adult in good health. The CDR3 loop is CASSLDVSGKLFF. Written as DNA, the CDR3 is TGTGCCAGCAGCTTAGACGTTTCGGGAAAACTGTTTTTT.